The 27 T cell receptor beta chains below were found in one sample sequenced in a study of cytomegalovirus exposure and HLA in healthy donors. PCR employed 60 Vbeta and 13 Jbeta primers. Assay used: immunoSEQ multiplex PCR; TCRdb lists only in-frame clones, some missing. The sample lists 90,000 to 110,000 clones, around 81% occurring once. Specimen: PBMCs. These receptors were taken from a woman aged 30 to 39 in good health and CMV-seronegative.

This chain connects TRBV6-4 to TRBJ2-1; possible D gene TRBD2, 6 bases. Trimming left V 3 bases short and J 9 bases short, with 15 bases between. The CDR3 covers 14 residues. Germline V gives CDR1 MRHNA, CDR2 SNTAGT. CDR3 DNA: TGTGCCAGCAGTGAGGGTGACTCGGAGGGTGAGCAGTTCTTC. Amino acid sequence: CASSEGDSEGEQFF.

The chain is built from TRBV30 and TRBJ2-3, with TRBD2 matching 10 bases. Losses at the gene ends were 3 bases for V and 8 bases for J; bases not matched to a gene: 11. CDR1 is GTSNPN, CDR2 SVGIG, per germline (reference sequence). The CDR3 length is 15 residues. In DNA, the CDR3 is TGTGCCTGGAGGCCCTCTAGCGGGAGATGGGGTACGCAGTATTTT. Protein: CAWRPSSGRWGTQYF.

CDR3: CASRTGPDYEQYF. DNA of the CDR3: TGTGCCAGCAGGACAGGCCCAGACTACGAGCAGTACTTC. The J gene is TRBJ2-7, the V gene TRBV5-4; D possibly corresponds to TRBD1 (6 bases). The V end lost 5 bases, the J end lost 3 bases, and 12 bases lay between the germline ends. Germline CDR1 SGHNT, CDR2 YYREEE (reference sequence). The CDR3 runs to 13 residues.

The V gene is TRBV6-5, the J gene TRBJ2-7; TRBD1 matches at 8 bases. J lost 3 bases, V lost 2 bases, and 6 bases had no gene match. Germline V gene lookup returns CDR1 MNHEY and CDR2 SVGAGI. CDR3 length: 15 amino acids. The CDR3 loop reads CASSYRDRGHYEQYF. The DNA of the CDR3 is TGTGCCAGCAGTTACCGAGACAGGGGCCACTACGAGCAGTACTTC.

The chain combines TRBV5-1 with TRBJ1-1; maybe TRBD1 (5 bases). The CDR3 extends over 14 amino acids. Germline V gene sequence: CDR1 SGHRS, CDR2 YFSETQ. V gave up 5 bases and J gave up 5 bases, with 16 bases separating them. The CDR3 DNA reads as TGCGCCAGCAGGGTCCAGGGTACATCTACTGAAGCTTTCTTT. This gives the protein CASRVQGTSTEAFF.

Concerning this clone: Other DNA sequences in this specimen translate into the identical CDR3. The chain couples TRBV19 to TRBJ2-5; 7 nucleotides match TRBD1. The junction had 7 bases not matched to a gene; V was cut back by 5 bases and J by 7 bases. In germline, CDR1 is LNHDA, CDR2 SQIVND (reference sequence). This CDR3 is built from 13 residues. CDR3 DNA sequence: TGTGCCAGTAGTGCCCGGACAGGCGGGACCCAGTACTTC. Translating gives CASSARTGGTQYF.

This chain links TRBV6-1 with TRBJ2-7; D is ambiguous. Trimming left V 1 base short and J 0 bases short, with 7 bases between. This CDR3 has 14 amino acids. Germline CDR1 MNHNS, CDR2 SASEGT. The CDR3 DNA is TGTGCCAGCAGTGAAGTCGTTCGCTCCTACGAGCAGTACTTC. Its protein is CASSEVVRSYEQYF.

This clone occurred a few times. The gene calls are TRBV6-1 and TRBJ2-3; 12 bases are a match to TRBD2. The CDR3 sequence is 17 residues long. Germline lookup yields CDR1 MNHNS and CDR2 SASEGT. Unmatched junction bases numbered 9, after V lost 4 bases and J lost 4 bases. CDR3 residues: CASSALAGLAGSDTQYF. The CDR3 DNA reads as TGTGCCAGCAGTGCCTTGGCCGGACTAGCGGGATCAGATACGCAGTATTTT.

The genes are TRBV29-1 and TRBJ1-2; no definite D call. Trimming removed 3 bases from V and 5 bases from J, with 4 bases in between. The CDR3 contains 10 residues. Germline CDR1 is SQVTM and CDR2 is ANQGSEA. CDR3 protein: CSVDGYGYTF. CDR3 nucleotides: TGCAGCGTTGACGGGTATGGCTACACCTTC.

The CDR3 DNA follows: TGTGCCAGCAGGGGGACAGGGCCTAATGAAAAACTGTTTTTT. Translating it yields CASRGTGPNEKLFF. The chain joins TRBV2 to TRBJ1-4; 9 positions match TRBD1. Germline V lookup: CDR1 SNHLY, CDR2 FYNNEI. This CDR3 has 14 residues. Trimming at V came to 6 bases and at J to 3 bases, leaving 2 bases not matched to a gene.

In its sample, this clone was seen a few times. The chain joins TRBV20-1 to TRBJ2-7; unclear D gene. The CDR3 is 10 residues long. Trimming left V 5 bases short and J 5 bases short, with 7 bases between. The germline gives CDR1 DFQATT, CDR2 SNEGSKA (reference sequence). In DNA form, the CDR3 reads TGCAGTGCTTTCCCTAACGAGCAGTACTTC. This codes for CSAFPNEQYF.

The chain carries TRBV5-1 and TRBJ1-4; unclear D gene. The CDR3 consists of 13 residues. From germline, CDR1 is SGHRS and CDR2 YFSETQ. Trimming stripped 5 bases from V and 7 bases from J, with 12 bases between. CDR3 region: CASRRVEGEKLFF. The CDR3 region has the DNA TGCGCCAGCAGGAGGGTAGAAGGTGAAAAACTGTTTTTT.

The genes are TRBV5-4 and TRBJ2-2; 12 bases are shared with TRBD2. This CDR3 has 15 amino acids. Unmatched junction bases numbered 4, after V lost 5 bases and J lost 5 bases. Germline V lookup: CDR1 SGHNT, CDR2 YYREEE (reference sequence). CDR3 protein: CASRRLAGATGELFF. CDR3 nucleotide sequence: TGTGCCAGCAGGCGACTAGCGGGAGCGACCGGGGAGCTGTTTTTT.

The genes are TRBV18 and TRBJ2-2; 11 positions match TRBD2. Germline-derived CDR1 and CDR2 are KGHSH and LQKENI. The CDR3 loop spans 18 amino acids. V shed 1 base, J shed 0 bases, and the junction held 4 bases outside the gene matches. The DNA for the CDR3 is TGTGCCAGCTCACCACTGCTAGCGGGAGGATCGAACACCGGGGAGCTGTTTTTT. It translates to CASSPLLAGGSNTGELFF.

The rearrangement joins TRBV5-1 to TRBJ2-1; 11 positions agree with TRBD2. Germline V lookup: CDR1 SGHRS, CDR2 YFSETQ. The CDR3 has 15 residues. The V segment lost 4 bases and the J segment 5 bases; nucleotides outside the gene matches: 5. This chain's CDR3 is CASSTSGSIHNEQFF. The CDR3 nucleotides are TGCGCCAGCAGCACTAGCGGGAGCATCCACAATGAGCAGTTCTTC.

V is TRBV6-6 and J is TRBJ1-4, with D perhaps TRBD1 (6 bases). The V end was cut by 4 bases, the J end by 1 base, with 13 bases between. The CDR3 extends over 16 amino acids. Germline assignment: CDR1 MNHNY and CDR2 SVGAGI (reference sequence). The CDR3 spells CASSFRGLGTNEKLFF. The DNA of the CDR3 is TGTGCCAGCAGTTTCAGGGGTTTGGGAACTAATGAAAAACTGTTTTTT.

This chain uses TRBV6-6 with TRBJ1-5; TRBD1 is a possible D gene (6 bases). The CDR3 has 15 residues. CDR1 is MNHNY, CDR2 SVGAGI, per germline (reference sequence). Trimming left V 3 bases short and J 3 bases short, with 12 bases between. The CDR3 protein is CASSYHGQNNQPQHF. CDR3 coding DNA: TGTGCCAGCAGTTATCATGGACAGAACAATCAGCCCCAGCATTTT.

This clone was counted between two and nine times. The chain recombines TRBV10-3 with TRBJ1-4, with 10 bases aligning to TRBD1. Trimming at V came to 4 bases and at J to 5 bases, leaving 7 bases not matched to a gene. The CDR3 extends over 16 amino acids. Germline lookup yields CDR1 ENHRY and CDR2 SYGVKD. CDR3 sequence: CAISATRGQGNEKLFF. The CDR3 nucleotides read TGTGCCATCAGTGCAACCCGGGGACAGGGGAATGAAAAACTGTTTTTT.

The chain combines TRBV5-1 with TRBJ2-7; D possibly corresponds to TRBD2 (5 bases). Germline CDR1 reads SGHRS; CDR2 reads YFSETQ. This CDR3 spans 14 amino acids. V was trimmed by 4 bases and J by 5 bases, leaving 16 bases between them. CDR3 DNA: TGCGCCAGCAGCCCGCGGGTGTCAGTCGACGAGCAGTACTTC. It translates to CASSPRVSVDEQYF.

This sequence joins TRBV6-5 and TRBJ1-1; 10 bases fit TRBD1. This CDR3 is built from 16 residues. Looked up from germline, CDR1 is MNHEY and CDR2 is SVGAGI. V lost 0 bases and J lost 4; bases outside the gene matches: 5. The CDR3 DNA is TGTGCCAGCAGTTACTCCCGGGACAGGGGCGGCACTGAAGCTTTCTTT. Residues: CASSYSRDRGGTEAFF.

V gene TRBV5-1 combines with J gene TRBJ2-2, with 9 bases lining up with TRBD2. V was clipped by 3 bases and J by 5 bases; unmatched bases: 8. Germline values: CDR1 SGHRS, CDR2 YFSETQ. This CDR3 contains 16 residues. Here the CDR3 reads CASSSSQREATGELFF. Here the CDR3 DNA reads TGCGCCAGCAGCTCTTCTCAGCGGGAGGCAACCGGGGAGCTGTTTTTT.

This rearrangement joins TRBV6-5 to TRBJ1-1, with D possibly TRBD1 on 5 matching bases. The V end lost 5 bases, the J end lost 1 base, and 8 bases lay between the germline ends. The CDR3 has 13 amino acids. The germline CDR1 and CDR2 sequences are MNHEY and SVGAGI. The CDR3 reads CASSVDRNTEAFF. The CDR3 region has the DNA TGTGCCAGCAGTGTCGACAGGAACACTGAAGCTTTCTTT.

The rearrangement links TRBV6-5 to TRBJ2-7, with D possibly being TRBD2 (5 bases). CDR1 is MNHEY and CDR2 is SVGAGI in the germline V gene. Trimming removed 6 bases from V and 2 bases from J, with 14 bases in between. The CDR3 runs to 14 residues. The CDR3 DNA sequence: TGTGCCAGCAGAGGACCGGGATTAACCTACGAGCAGTACTTC. Its protein is CASRGPGLTYEQYF.

V and J are TRBV5-8 and TRBJ1-3; D is ambiguous. The CDR3 runs to 14 residues. The germline V and J ends were trimmed by 2 bases and 3 bases, with 9 bases remaining between them. Germline V gene data show CDR1 as SGHTS and CDR2 as YDEGEE. The CDR3 DNA sequence: TGTGCCAGCAGCTTTAGTGGAGTTGGAAACACCATATATTTT. It encodes CASSFSGVGNTIYF.

J is TRBJ2-5 and V is TRBV7-6; possible D gene TRBD1, 5 bases. The J call is doubtful: the DNA matches TRBJ2-7 better. This CDR3 is built from 14 residues. Germline V gene data show CDR1 as SGHVS and CDR2 as FNYEAQ. Here the CDR3 DNA reads TGTGCCAGCAGCTCTCTATCTCAGGGTACCGAGCAGTACTTC. Its translation is CASSSLSQGTEQYF.

The rearrangement uses TRBV27 and TRBJ1-1; D call uncertain. Trimming removed 0 bases at V and 4 bases at J, with 18 bases between. The germline CDR1 and CDR2 sequences are MNHEY and SMNVEV (reference sequence). The CDR3 is made up of 17 amino acids. As DNA, the CDR3 is TGTGCCAGCAGTTTATCCGGACTCCTCAGAGGTGGCACTGAAGCTTTCTTT. This translates into CASSLSGLLRGGTEAFF.

The V gene is TRBV18, the J gene TRBJ1-1; 11 bases are shared with TRBD1. In germline, CDR1 is KGHSH, CDR2 LQKENI. V lost 3 bases, J lost 0 bases, and 6 bases stayed unmatched. The CDR3 contains 17 residues. This chain's CDR3 is CASSPGTGGLMNTEAFF. The CDR3 DNA follows: TGTGCCAGCTCACCCGGGACAGGGGGTCTCATGAACACTGAAGCTTTCTTT. Variable domain in full (rest from reference TRBV18 and TRBJ1-1): NAGVMQNPRHLVRRRGQEARLRCSPMKGHSHVYWYRQLPEEGLKFMVYLQKENIIDESGMPKERFSAEFPKEGPSILRIQQVVRGDSAAYFCASSPGTGGLMNTEAFFGQGTRLTVV.